The entry below gives a single T cell receptor beta chain sequence along with its context. Its cognate antigen has yet to be identified. One base away lies a much larger clone, so this may be a sequencing read error. The time point label on this specimen signifies: newly diagnosed GD, antithyroid drugs for less than 3 months. For both TCR sequencing and RNA sequencing, RNA was extracted from PBMCs in TRIzol. The diagnosis of Graves' disease followed American Thyroid Association guidelines. The patients came from an endocrinology department in Xi'an, China. Each patient gave approximately 10 milliliters of peripheral blood, collected in an EDTA anticoagulant tube. Ficoll Paque Plus density gradient separation was used to isolate PBMCs, and no further T cell sorting was performed. An Agilent 2100 Bioanalyzer and agarose gel were used to assess RNA quality, and a NanoDrop 2000 was used to measure RNA concentration.

The library was produced with multiplex PCR. TCRdb shows the sequencer as Illumina HiSeq 4000. To build TCR beta libraries, CDR3 regions were amplified by Arm-PCR using iRepertoire HTBI primers. Gel purification was performed on PCR products prior to sequencing. In the paper's pipeline: Across samples, fewer than 70 TRBV and 13 to 15 TRBJ segments were identified and used for gene usage analysis of CDR3 amino acid clonotypes. Filtered high-quality paired reads were merged into contigs using COPE and FqMerger. BLAST was used to align contigs to the IMGT TRBV, TRBD and TRBJ reference genes, and CDR3 was defined following IMGT. Any clonotype with a frequency above 0.1% was classified as a highly expanded clone. Shannon entropy served as the measure of repertoire diversity, while the Gini coefficient captured V-J evenness. A clonotype found in more than one individual was treated as public. TCRdb trimmed the raw reads at Q25, called clones with MiXCR and kept productive beta chains. All rows with the same CDR3 protein become a single entry with the most common DNA and genes. V and J calls and clone size were set by TCRdb, not the authors. The sample contains roughly 610,000 distinct CDR3 sequences, roughly 15% of them found a single time. The ten largest clones capture around 18% of the sample.

The data belong to a study of regulatory T cells in long-lasting Graves disease (dated by TCRdb to about 2021). For the wider study: Antithyroid drugs had been taken for less than 3 months by newly diagnosed Graves' disease patients. Peripheral blood TCR sequencing and RNA sequencing compared persistent Graves' disease patients with newly diagnosed Graves' disease patients. The study took place in China and was registered as a clinical trial. A total of about 33 samples underwent TCR sequencing, from roughly 13 patients with persistent Graves' disease and approximately 20 patients with newly diagnosed Graves' disease. Overall study outcomes, separate from this receptor: Only peripheral blood was studied, because thyroid tissue, the primary lesion, was inaccessible. The authors acknowledged the small sample size as a limitation that may reduce accuracy. Only the TCR beta chain was sequenced and analyzed. A larger number of public clonotypes was shared among persistent patients (over 2,500) than among newly diagnosed patients (around 970). Persistent Graves' disease patients showed lower TCR Shannon entropy and fewer highly expanded clones than newly diagnosed patients, suggesting clonal expansion.

These data were likewise used in another study, on T cells in Graves' hyperthyroidism and ophthalmopathy. As the second publication notes: Stable Graves' hyperthyroidism was defined as no progression to ophthalmopathy during 18 months of follow-up. Hyperthyroidism patients were newly diagnosed, with disease duration under 2 months, and aged 18 to 65 years. Patients with uncontrolled infections, other autoimmune diseases, pregnancy or lactation were excluded. Diagnoses were based on clinical symptoms, serum thyroxine and TRAb, thyroid ultrasound and orbital computed tomography. For the first round of RT-PCR on the TCR CDR3, the HTBI primer set was used together with the Qiagen OneStep RT-PCR kit. Most expanded thyroid clonotypes (frequency above 0.001) were also detected in blood, suggesting blood repertoires may reflect thyroid immune responses. In cross-validation, a model built on a 13 V-J signature told ophthalmopathy apart from stable hyperthyroidism with 87.88% sensitivity and roughly 81% specificity, and in testing the same model reached 80%/75%. During validation, the model predicted progression to ophthalmopathy a median of around 6 months ahead of onset, with approximately 70% sensitivity and 72.22% specificity. A discovery cohort of around 98 patients, 43 with Graves' ophthalmopathy and fewer than 65 with stable Graves' hyperthyroidism, was used to find distinguishing TCR V-J signatures. Prospective prediction of ophthalmopathy was tested in an independent validation cohort of some 19 hyperthyroidism patients and roughly 16 patients who later progressed to ophthalmopathy. The approximately 95 discovery patients were divided at random into training and test sets in a 7:3 ratio. Thyroid tissue and blood T-cell repertoires from about six Graves' hyperthyroidism patients were also compared in the study. After blood sampling, hyperthyroidism patients were treated with methimazole at a starting dose of 30 mg daily, and ophthalmopathy patients were treated with high-dose intravenous methylprednisolone. The libraries were constructed in a second round of multiplex PCR and then size-selected and purified. Libraries were sequenced paired-end with 100 bp reads on an Illumina HiSeq2000. SOAPnuke was used to process the raw data, throwing out any read that contained adapters or uncalled bases, had a mean Phred below 15, or lacked an exact constant-primer or identifier match. COPE v1.2.5 was used to merge high-quality paired reads, and clonotypes were defined as unique nucleotide sequences. Clonotypes were aligned to IMGT TRBV, TRBD and TRBJ reference segments using MiTCR v1.1. The analysis was restricted to V-J combinations with a frequency above 0.0001, which together covered 99.2% of the repertoires. A TCS score was defined as the ratio of F50 (clonal expansion) to E x V (chaos), with BLOSUM62-based TCRdist applied between CDR3 peptides within each V-J. Welch's t-statistics and random forest reduced fewer than 550 V-J features to roughly 13, which were used in a naive Bayes classifier (R e1071). No statistical method was used to fix the sample size in advance, and group allocation was not hidden from the investigators. The paper describes TCR Vbeta CDR3 sequencing of around 130 peripheral blood samples, made up of under 50 ophthalmopathy patients, around 78 hyperthyroidism patients and roughly 17 progressor patients.

Specimen: peripheral blood mononuclear cells (PBMCs), collected at new diagnosis, from a patient treated with antithyroid drugs. The receptor comes from a woman aged 25 to 39 with Graves disease. Donor details come from another sample of the same person, matched by shared clones.

The DNA reads as follows: TGTGCCAGCAGACCCCGCGGACCGTTGTTATCTGGCTACACCTTC. The translation is CASRPRGPLLSGYTF. The chain is made from TRBV6-1 and TRBJ1-2, with the D gene not clear enough to name. The junction shows trimming of 6 bases on V and 7 bases on J, plus 21 bases between the germline ends. CDR3 length: 15 amino acids, cysteine to phenylalanine. Solely the CDR3 DNA is kept, with 45 bases framed from the first base. The germline V gene sets CDR1 to MNHNS and CDR2 to SASEGT.